This is a list of T cell receptor beta chains from one sample in a study of blood T cells in healthy people across ages. TCRdb reprocessed the 5' RACE reads via MiXCR and lists one record per CDR3 protein. The sample lists about 1.4 million distinct CDR3 sequences, 59% seen once, with over 5.5% in the top ten. The specimen was blood. These TCRs come from a man between 18 and 29 years old in good health. CDR3s include the opening cysteine and the closing phenylalanine or tryptophan. The order of the fields is D gene, V gene, J gene, clone size, CDR3 DNA, CDR3 protein. D genes are given only for firm matches. Clone size is shown for a subset of rows, as once, few, many or a class of expanded clone.

TRBD2,TRBV7-9,TRBJ2-3,-,TGTGCCAGCAGCTTAGCCACCGGGACTAGAGCAGATACGCAGTATTTT,CASSLATGTRADTQYF
-,TRBV10-3,TRBJ2-3,few,TGTGCCATCCATCCCGGCGGGCAGACGACAGATACGCAGTATTTT,CAIHPGGQTTDTQYF
-,TRBV7-9,TRBJ1-2,-,TGCGCCAGCTCTAGGGGAGGGAACTATGGCTACACCTTC,CASSRGGNYGYTF
TRBD1,TRBV4-3,TRBJ2-3,-,TGCGCCAGCAGCCAAGAATGGGACAGGTCCCTCTCAGATACGCAGTATTTT,CASSQEWDRSLSDTQYF
-,TRBV4-2,TRBJ2-5,-,TGTGCCAGCAGCCAGGGTACTGGACGTGGGGAGACCCAGTACTTC,CASSQGTGRGETQYF
TRBD2,TRBV27,TRBJ2-4,-,TGTGCCAGCAGTTTCCGGGGGGGAGACATTCAGTACTTC,CASSFRGGDIQYF
TRBD1,TRBV20-1,TRBJ1-1,-,TGCAGTGCTAGCCAGAATACAGGGGCGACTGAAGCTTTCTTT,CSASQNTGATEAFF
-,TRBV6-2/TRBV6-3,TRBJ2-2,-,TGTGCCAGCAGTTCCAGCTCTGTCGGGGAGCTGTTTTTT,CASSSSSVGELFF
TRBD2,TRBV12-3/TRBV12-4,TRBJ2-1,-,TGTGCCAGCAGTTTGGAGCGGGAGAGCTCCTACAATGAGCAGTTCTTC,CASSLERESSYNEQFF
-,TRBV20-1,TRBJ2-3,-,TGCAGTGCTAGAAGTGGGAGTGTCAGGGCAGATACGCAGTATTTT,CSARSGSVRADTQYF
-,TRBV15,TRBJ2-7,-,TGTGCCACCAGCCGTCGACCGGTCGGGTCCTACGAGCAGTACTTC,CATSRRPVGSYEQYF
TRBD1,TRBV20-1,TRBJ1-1,once,TGCAGTGCTAGCGTTCCCCAGGGGGACACTGAAGCTTTCTTT,CSASVPQGDTEAFF
TRBD1,TRBV6-5,TRBJ2-5,-,TGTGCCAGCAGTTACAGGGACAGTTACCAAGAGACCCAGTACTTC,CASSYRDSYQETQYF
-,TRBV30,TRBJ2-7,-,TGTGCCTGGAGTAGGGCCGGCTACGAGCAGTACTTC,CAWSRAGYEQYF
TRBD2,TRBV13,TRBJ2-3,-,TGTGCCAGCAGCCCAGCGGGATGGGCGCAGTATTTT,CASSPAGWAQYF
-,TRBV15,TRBJ2-1,-,TGTGCCACCAGCAGAGGGGGGGCGTCTTACAATGAGCAGTTCTTC,CATSRGGASYNEQFF
TRBD1,TRBV11-2,TRBJ2-5,once,TGTGCCAGCAGCACTAGACAGGGGGTCTTGAGAGAGCAGTACTTC,CASSTRQGVLREQYF
-,TRBV20-1,TRBJ2-5,-,TGCAGTGCTGGGGCACTGCAAGAGACCCAGTACTTC,CSAGALQETQYF
-,TRBV10-2,TRBJ1-2,few,TGCGCCAGCAGTCCCACTGGCCGGGATGGCTACACCTTC,CASSPTGRDGYTF
-,TRBV20-1,TRBJ1-1,-,TGCAGTGCTAGACGGCGGGCAGACACTGAAGCTTTCTTT,CSARRRADTEAFF
TRBD2,TRBV28,TRBJ2-1,-,TGTGCCAGCAGGCCGACTAGCGGGAGAGACAATGAGCAGTTCTTC,CASRPTSGRDNEQFF
-,TRBV4-1,TRBJ2-7,many,TGCGCCAGCAGCCAAGATCACGAGCAGTACTTC,CASSQDHEQYF
TRBD1,TRBV6-2/TRBV6-3,TRBJ2-3,-,TGTGCCAGCAGTAGGGGACAGCACACAGATACGCAGTATTTT,CASSRGQHTDTQYF
-,TRBV3-1,TRBJ1-6,-,TGTGCCAGCAGCCACGGGACCCGGGGATCACCCCTCCACTTT,CASSHGTRGSPLHF
-,TRBV20-1,TRBJ1-2,-,TGCAGTGCTATTGTCAGCTACTCTAACTATGGCTACACCTTC,CSAIVSYSNYGYTF
TRBD1,TRBV29-1,TRBJ1-2,-,TGCAGCGTTGAGCGTCTCGACAGGGCTGCCGAGAACTATGGCTACACCTTC,CSVERLDRAAENYGYTF
TRBD2,TRBV29-1,TRBJ2-3,-,TGCAGCGTTGAGAGGTCTAGCGGGGGGCTCACAGATACGCAGTATTTT,CSVERSSGGLTDTQYF
-,TRBV7-2,TRBJ2-2,-,TGTACCAGCAGCTTGGCGATCAATTTTCGAGGCGGGGAGCTGTTTTTT,CTSSLAINFRGGELFF
-,TRBV7-2,TRBJ2-4,-,TGTGCCAGCAGCTTATTCCTGGCGGCCCTTCGGGACGGAAAAAACATTCAGTACTTC,CASSLFLAALRDGKNIQYF
-,TRBV20-1,TRBJ2-3,-,TGCAGTGCTAGTAAAACTAGTAGTGCAGATACGCAGTATTTT,CSASKTSSADTQYF
TRBD1,TRBV3-1,TRBJ2-7,-,TGTGCCAGCAGCCAGTTTAAAGGACAGGGGTCCCGTTCCTACGAGCAGTACTTC,CASSQFKGQGSRSYEQYF
-,TRBV11-2,TRBJ2-3,-,TGTGCCAGCAGGGCACAGTGTACCCCCACAGATACGCAGTATTTT,CASRAQCTPTDTQYF
-,TRBV5-1,TRBJ2-5,-,TGCGCCAGCAGCTTGATGGGGGGCAGTCAAGAGACCCAGTACTTC,CASSLMGGSQETQYF
TRBD2,TRBV5-1,TRBJ2-3,-,TGCGCCAGCAGCTTGGGCGGGGGTCCATCGGATACGCAGTATTTT,CASSLGGGPSDTQYF
-,TRBV6-2/TRBV6-3,TRBJ2-3,-,TGTGCCAGCATCCGGGATTTGGGGGCAGATACGCAGTATTTT,CASIRDLGADTQYF
-,TRBV14,TRBJ1-1,few,TGTGCCAGCAGCCAAGAGAGGCGGCGGGGTTTGAACACTGAAGCTTTCTTT,CASSQERRRGLNTEAFF
TRBD2,TRBV6-5,TRBJ2-1,few,TGTGCCAGCTACAGCGGGAGGAATTCCAATGAGCAGTTCTTC,CASYSGRNSNEQFF